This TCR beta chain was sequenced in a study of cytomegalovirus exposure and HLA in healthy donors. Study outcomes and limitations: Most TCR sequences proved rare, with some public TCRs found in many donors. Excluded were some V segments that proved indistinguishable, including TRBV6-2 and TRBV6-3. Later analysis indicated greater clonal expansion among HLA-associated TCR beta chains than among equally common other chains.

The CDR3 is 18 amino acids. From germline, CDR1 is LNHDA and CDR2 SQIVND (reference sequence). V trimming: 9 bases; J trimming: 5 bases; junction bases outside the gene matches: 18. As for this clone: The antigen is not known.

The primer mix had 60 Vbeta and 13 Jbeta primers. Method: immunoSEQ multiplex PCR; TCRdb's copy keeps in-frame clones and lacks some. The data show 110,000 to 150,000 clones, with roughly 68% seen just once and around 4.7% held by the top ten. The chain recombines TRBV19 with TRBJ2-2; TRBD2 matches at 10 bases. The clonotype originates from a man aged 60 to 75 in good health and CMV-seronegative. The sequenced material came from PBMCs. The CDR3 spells CASLSSGSSLSGTGELFF. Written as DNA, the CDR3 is TGTGCCAGCCTATCTAGCGGGAGTTCCTTGAGCGGTACCGGGGAGCTGTTTTTT.